Listed below are T cell receptor beta chains from one sample, sequenced in a study of blood T cell repertoires in COVID-19. The data were produced by immunoSEQ multiplex PCR, yet TCRdb's version contains in-frame clones alone and is incomplete. The sample lists about 190,000 clones, around four fifths occurring once. Sequencing was done on a sample of peripheral blood. These receptor sequences come from a young woman with acute or convalescent COVID-19. Each CDR3 is given with its conserved first and last residue. The D gene is left open where the match is weak. Some rows have no size entry. The others give once, few or many, or a class for an expanded clone.

size,D,J,V,DNA,CDR3
NA,TRBD1,TRBJ1-2,TRBV29-1,TGCAGCGTTGAGAACGACAGGGGATTGAGCTATGGCTACACCTTC,CSVENDRGLSYGYTF
NA,NA,TRBJ1-5,TRBV2,TGTGCCAGCAGTGTACAGGGTCTGGGGCATCAGCCCCAGCATTTT,CASSVQGLGHQPQHF
NA,NA,TRBJ2-1,TRBV7-3,TGTGCCAGCAGCTTAGGCCAGGGCTGGGAGCAGTTCTTC,CASSLGQGWEQFF
NA,TRBD1,TRBJ1-4,TRBV7-8,TGTGCCAGCAGCATACTTCGTCGTCCCGGGACAGGGAGCGCTAATGAAAAACTGTTTTTT,CASSILRRPGTGSANEKLFF
NA,NA,TRBJ1-1,TRBV6-6,TGTGCCAGCAGCCGGAGGGGGAACACTGAAGCTTTCTTT,CASSRRGNTEAFF
NA,NA,TRBJ2-3,TRBV3-1/TRBV3-2,TGTGCCAGCAGCCATCAGAAAGCGAGCTGTCTAAGACCAGATACGCAGTATTTT,CASSHQKASCLRPDTQYF
NA,NA,TRBJ2-3,TRBV27,TGTGCCAGCAGTTTACTAGACCGAGATACGCAGTATTTT,CASSLLDRDTQYF
once,NA,TRBJ1-4,TRBV28,TGTGCCATAGAGGAATCAACTAATGAAAAACTGTTTTTT,CAIEESTNEKLFF
NA,TRBD1,TRBJ1-1,TRBV6-1,TGTGCCAGCAGTGAGACAGGGGGTGTAAAAGCTTTCTTT,CASSETGGVKAFF
NA,TRBD2,TRBJ2-1,TRBV14,TGTGCCAGCAGCCCAGAACTAGCGGGAGTTGGTAACAATGAGCAGTTCTTC,CASSPELAGVGNNEQFF
NA,TRBD2,TRBJ2-2,TRBV10-3,TGTGCCACAACACAAGCGGGGGCGAACACCGGGGAGCTGTTTTTT,CATTQAGANTGELFF
NA,TRBD2,TRBJ2-3,TRBV11-2,TGTGCCAGCAGCTTAGATCGTGCAGCGGGGGGGATCACAGATACGCAGTATTTT,CASSLDRAAGGITDTQYF
NA,NA,TRBJ2-7,TRBV7-8,TGTGCCAGCAGCACAGTAGGCTACGAGCAGTACTTC,CASSTVGYEQYF
NA,TRBD2,TRBJ2-1,TRBV4-3,TGCGCCAGCAGCCAACGCCAGGTGGGACTAGCGGGGGTGTACAATGAGCAGTTCTTC,CASSQRQVGLAGVYNEQFF
NA,TRBD2,TRBJ2-1,TRBV11-3,TGTGCCAGCAGCTTAGATAGCGGGGGGTATAGTGAGCAGTTCTTC,CASSLDSGGYSEQFF
NA,NA,TRBJ1-4,TRBV27,TGTGCCAGCAGTACGGGTGCAACTAATGAAAAACTGTTTTTT,CASSTGATNEKLFF
NA,NA,TRBJ2-1,TRBV2,TGTGCCAGCAGTGGGTTCCGCGATGAGCAGTTCTTC,CASSGFRDEQFF
NA,TRBD1,TRBJ1-5,TRBV28,TGTGCCAGCAGTTCCGACAGGGGTGATCAGCCCCAGCATTTT,CASSSDRGDQPQHF
NA,NA,TRBJ1-5,TRBV6-5,TGTGCCAGCATCATAGGCGGGGATCAGCCCCAGCATTTT,CASIIGGDQPQHF
NA,NA,TRBJ1-2,TRBV30,TGTGCCTGGAGTGTACGGCAGGGTCTTGGCTACACCTTC,CAWSVRQGLGYTF
NA,TRBD1,TRBJ1-4,TRBV2,TGTGCCGGGGACAGGGGAGGTCGGACTAATGAAAAACTGTTTTTT,CAGDRGGRTNEKLFF
NA,TRBD2,TRBJ2-3,TRBV5-1,TGCGCCAGCAGCCGGGGCGGGGGTGCAGATACGCAGTATTTT,CASSRGGGADTQYF
once,NA,TRBJ2-1,TRBV5-1,TGCGCCAGCAGCCCCGGACAGATAAACCCTCCTCTTTTTGACAATGAGCAGTTCTTC,CASSPGQINPPLFDNEQFF
NA,NA,TRBJ1-2,TRBV20-1,TGCAGTGCTAGTCGGCAGGGTTCCTATGGCTACACCTTC,CSASRQGSYGYTF
NA,TRBD1,TRBJ1-6,TRBV5-6,TGTGCCAGCAGCCGACCGGGACAGGTTTTGTCACCCCTCCACTTT,CASSRPGQVLSPLHF
NA,NA,TRBJ1-2,TRBV11-1,TGTGCCAGCAGCCCCCGAGGCGACTATGGCTACACCTTC,CASSPRGDYGYTF
NA,TRBD2,TRBJ2-5,TRBV11-3,TGTGCCAGCAGCTTAGGTCGGGGGGGACAAGAGACCCAGTACTTC,CASSLGRGGQETQYF
NA,TRBD1,TRBJ2-3,TRBV19,TGTGCCAGTAGCACAGGGGGCGCGATGAATACGCAGTATTTT,CASSTGGAMNTQYF
NA,NA,TRBJ2-7,TRBV3-1/TRBV3-2,TGTGCCAGCAGCCAAGATTACAGGGACCCCTACGAGCAGTACTTC,CASSQDYRDPYEQYF
NA,TRBD2,TRBJ2-1,TRBV6-4,TGTGCCAGCAGTCGTACTAGCGGGAGGACCTCCTACAATGAGCAGTTCTTC,CASSRTSGRTSYNEQFF
NA,TRBD2,TRBJ2-2,TRBV5-4,TGTGCCAGCAGTCGCGGGACTAGCGGGAGTATATCGGGGGAGCTGTTTTTT,CASSRGTSGSISGELFF
NA,TRBD2,TRBJ2-1,TRBV4-1,TGCGCCAGCAGCCAAGCTCGTAGCGGGGGATACAATGAGCAGTTCTTC,CASSQARSGGYNEQFF
NA,NA,TRBJ2-3,TRBV4-2,TGTGCCAGCAGCTTCGGGACTGGGACTAGCACAGATACGCAGTATTTT,CASSFGTGTSTDTQYF
NA,NA,TRBJ2-3,TRBV9,TGTGCCAGCAGCGTATATATCACCAACAGGCAAGGGACGCAGTATTTT,CASSVYITNRQGTQYF
few,NA,TRBJ1-4,TRBV7-6,TGTGCCAGCAGCATCCGCTCCGGGTCTCTTAATGAAAAACTGTTTTTT,CASSIRSGSLNEKLFF
NA,TRBD1,TRBJ2-1,TRBV13,TGTGCCAGCAGCTCCTATACCCGACAGGGGGCTTCCTACAATGAGCAGTTCTTC,CASSSYTRQGASYNEQFF
NA,TRBD1,TRBJ1-5,TRBV19,TGTGCCAGTAGTATTCATAACAGGGGGCCGGGCAATCAGCCCCAGCATTTT,CASSIHNRGPGNQPQHF
NA,NA,TRBJ1-5,TRBV9,TGTGCCAGCAGCGTAGATGCAGGGGCAGGTCAGCCCCAGCATTTT,CASSVDAGAGQPQHF
few,TRBD1,TRBJ1-2,TRBV6-2/TRBV6-3,TGTGCCAGCAGTTACTCAGGAGGGGGCGACTATGGCTACACCTTC,CASSYSGGGDYGYTF
NA,NA,TRBJ1-5,TRBV28,TGTGCCAGCAGTATAGACTGGAATCAGCCCCAGCATTTT,CASSIDWNQPQHF
NA,TRBD1,TRBJ1-5,TRBV19,TGTGCCAGTAGAAGTTACAGGGGGGCCAATCAGCCCCAGCATTTT,CASRSYRGANQPQHF
NA,TRBD1,TRBJ1-6,TRBV9,TGTGCCAGCAGCGAGGACAGGAATTCACCCCTCCACTTT,CASSEDRNSPLHF
NA,NA,TRBJ2-4,TRBV7-9,TGTGCCAGCAGCTTAGGAGGCGGGCAAGCCAAAAACATTCAGTACTTC,CASSLGGGQAKNIQYF
few,NA,TRBJ1-5,TRBV10-3,TGTGCCATCAGTGTCGCAGGCAATCAGCCCCAGCATTTT,CAISVAGNQPQHF
NA,NA,TRBJ1-5,TRBV6-6,TGTGCCAGCAGGGAGGACGGGTGGAGCAATCAGCCCCAGCATTTT,CASREDGWSNQPQHF
once,NA,TRBJ1-1,TRBV5-1,TGCGCCAGCAGCTTGGAGTGGGGGCGGAACACTGAAGCTTTCTTT,CASSLEWGRNTEAFF
NA,NA,TRBJ2-1,TRBV19,TGTGCCAGTAGTATCGCCGGGACTTACTACAATGAGCAGTTCTTC,CASSIAGTYYNEQFF
NA,NA,TRBJ1-5,TRBV4-3,TGCGCCAGCAGCCAAGTTGGGGACACAAATCAGCCCCAGCATTTT,CASSQVGDTNQPQHF
NA,NA,TRBJ1-1,TRBV7-6,TGTGCCAGCAGCTTAGCTGCGGGACTGATTAACACTGAAGCTTTCTTT,CASSLAAGLINTEAFF
NA,TRBD2,TRBJ2-7,TRBV19,TGTGCCAGTAGGAAACTAGCGGGAGCCTACGAGCAGTACTTC,CASRKLAGAYEQYF
NA,NA,TRBJ1-1,TRBV11-1,TGTGCCAGCAGCTCCGGGACTTCCACTGAAGCTTTCTTT,CASSSGTSTEAFF
NA,NA,TRBJ2-1,TRBV7-3,TGTGCCAGCAGCTTGGGCAGGCTCAATGAGCAGTTCTTC,CASSLGRLNEQFF
few,NA,TRBJ2-7,TRBV19,TGTGCCAGTAGTATAGGAGATAGCTCCTACGAGCAGTACTTC,CASSIGDSSYEQYF
once,NA,TRBJ2-5,TRBV3-1/TRBV3-2,TGTGCCAGCAGCCGAACGGGGACCCAGTACTTC,CASSRTGTQYF
NA,TRBD2,TRBJ2-3,TRBV4-1,TGCGCCAGCAGCCTAGCCGCCGGGACTAACCCCCTGGATACGCAGTATTTT,CASSLAAGTNPLDTQYF
NA,NA,TRBJ2-1,TRBV4-1,TGCGCCAGCAGCCAAGAGCGGTACAATGAGCAGTTCTTC,CASSQERYNEQFF
NA,TRBD2,TRBJ2-7,TRBV6-6,TGTGCCAGCAGTTACTCTGCGGGGGGCTTCTCCTACGAGCAGTACTTC,CASSYSAGGFSYEQYF
NA,NA,TRBJ1-2,TRBV7-2,TGTGCCAGCAGCGGAGATAAGGGGACAGGCTACACCTTC,CASSGDKGTGYTF
NA,NA,TRBJ1-2,TRBV16,TGTGCCAGCAGCCAACAGGGATCCTCTAACTATGGCTACACCTTC,CASSQQGSSNYGYTF